This T cell receptor (beta chain) was captured by sequencing in a study of blood T cell repertoires in COVID-19. Overall study context: The United States, Italy and Spain were the sources of the acute and convalescent COVID-19 samples. The cDNA or gDNA used as material had been derived from T cells, B-cell-depleted T cells, or PBMCs.

Trimming stripped 3 bases from V and 2 bases from J, with 13 bases between. Looked up from germline, CDR1 is KGHSH and CDR2 is LQKENI. The CDR3 consists of 15 residues. Original analysis: Nucleated cell number was recorded as an estimate derived from reference gene primer amplification. Clones were sequenced by immunoSEQ multiplex PCR, and TCRdb holds only the in-frame ones, with some missing. V and J calls and clone size are copied from that table; D and trimming were computed from the DNA. The sample gives roughly 150,000 clones, 85% to 90% of which show up once; roughly 15% is in the top ten. V is TRBV18 and J is TRBJ2-5; D call uncertain. This TCR was recovered from a woman in her thirties or forties with acute or convalescent COVID-19. The sequencing input was peripheral blood. CDR3 DNA: TGTGCCAGCTCACCCCCGTCTTACCAGCAAGAGACCCAGTACTTC. This gives the protein CASSPPSYQQETQYF.